The clone carrying this T cell receptor (beta chain) was detected a few times. Its target is unknown. The record originates from a study of immune evolution from preneoplasia to lung adenocarcinoma. General study points: Compared with EGFR-mutant or double wild-type lesions, KRAS-mutant nodules were more clonal.

Profiling relied on immunoSEQ multiplex PCR, and the TCRdb table lists in-frame clones only, not all of them. Of around 39,000 clones listed, roughly 74% are singletons. Trimming removed 5 bases from V and 5 bases from J; junction bases left unmatched: 10. This CDR3 has 15 amino acids. Germline assignment: CDR1 MNHEY and CDR2 SMNVEV (reference sequence). This receptor was identified in a person aged 55 to 70 with lung adenocarcinoma. The gene calls are TRBV27 and TRBJ2-7, with 9 bases lining up with TRBD1. Input material: FFPE invasive lung adenocarcinoma tissue. CDR3: CASSGGTGWANEQYF. CDR3 bases: TGTGCCAGCAGTGGGGGGACAGGGTGGGCTAACGAGCAGTACTTC.